In this sample, the clone carrying this T cell receptor (beta chain) turned up a few times. Its antigen is not known. CDR1 MNHEY and CDR2 SVGEGT come from the germline V gene. The CDR3 has 15 residues. V lost 3 bases and J 1 base, leaving 10 bases between the germline ends. Noted time point: newly diagnosed GD, antithyroid drugs for less than 3 months. Extracted RNA from PBMCs served as the source of the TCR library. CDR3-region Arm-PCR and iRepertoire HTBI primers produced the TCR beta libraries. Using its own MiXCR run on the multiplex PCR reads, TCRdb lists one record per CDR3 protein. The sample lists around 500,000 distinct CDR3 sequences; roughly 15% were seen once. This specimen comes from a study of regulatory T cells in long-lasting Graves disease. Study-level results: Lower TCR diversity characterized persistent Graves' patients relative to newly diagnosed patients.

These data were also filed under a second study, of T cells in Graves' hyperthyroidism and ophthalmopathy.

This TCR was sampled from a woman aged 35 to 59 with Graves disease. Sequencing was performed on peripheral blood mononuclear cells (PBMCs), taken at new diagnosis, from a patient treated with antithyroid drugs. J is TRBJ2-1 and V is TRBV6-2 or TRBV6-3; a weak D match, TRBD1 (5 bases). The CDR3 coding sequence is TGTGCCAGCAGTTATAAAGCAGGGTCCTACAATGAGCAGTTCTTC. Its translation: CASSYKAGSYNEQFF.